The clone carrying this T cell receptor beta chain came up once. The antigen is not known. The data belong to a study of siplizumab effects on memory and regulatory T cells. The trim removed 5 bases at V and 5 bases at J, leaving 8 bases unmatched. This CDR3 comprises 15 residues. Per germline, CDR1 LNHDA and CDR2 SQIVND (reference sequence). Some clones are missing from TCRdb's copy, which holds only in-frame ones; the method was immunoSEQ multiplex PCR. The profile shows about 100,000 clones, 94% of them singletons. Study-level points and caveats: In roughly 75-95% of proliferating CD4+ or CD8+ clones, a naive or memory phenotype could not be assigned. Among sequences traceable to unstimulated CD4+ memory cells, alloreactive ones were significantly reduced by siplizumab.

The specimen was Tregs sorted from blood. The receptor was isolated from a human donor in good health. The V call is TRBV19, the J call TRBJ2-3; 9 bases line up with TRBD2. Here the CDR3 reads CASSPSGAQGDTQYF. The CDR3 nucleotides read TGTGCCAGTAGTCCTAGCGGGGCACAGGGAGATACGCAGTATTTT. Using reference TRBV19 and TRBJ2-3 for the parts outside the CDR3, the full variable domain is DGGITQSPKYLFRKEGQNVTLSCEQNLNHDAMYWYRQDPGQGLRLIYYSQIVNDFQKGDIAEGYSVSREKKESFPLTVTSAQKNPTAFYLCASSPSGAQGDTQYFGPGTRLTVL.